Shown below are 2 T cell receptor beta chains from a single sample sequenced in a study of immune evolution from preneoplasia to lung adenocarcinoma (dated by TCRdb to about 2021). Library generation was performed with the immunoSEQ multiplex PCR assay. Here the immuneACCESS table is served through TCRdb, limited to in-frame sequences with V and J called. Missing clones are a known gap in these copies; in checked studies unresolved V genes cover under half, and the rest lacks a known reason. This sample has some 15,000 clones in its table, and 80% of those were observed once. The ten largest account for just under 5% of the sample. Sequencing was performed on FFPE minimally invasive lung adenocarcinoma tissue. In the paper's terms, the cell subset or site label means: micro-invasive lung adenocarcinoma (MIA). All receptors come from a person aged 65 to 85 with lung adenocarcinoma.

This clone has more than one count but fewer than ten. The rearrangement links TRBV30 to TRBJ1-2; 9 nucleotides line up with TRBD1. CDR3 length: 15 amino acids. Germline V lookup: CDR1 GTSNPN, CDR2 SVGIG (reference sequence). Trimming cost V 7 bases and J 7 bases; bases outside gene matches: 16. The CDR3 nucleotides are TGTGCCTCTAATTCCGGGACAGGGCACTATGTTGGCTACACCTTC. Residues: CASNSGTGHYVGYTF. Looking up the rest from reference TRBV30 and TRBJ1-2 gives the full variable domain: SQTIHQWPATLVQPVGSPLSLECTVEGTSNPNLYWYRQAAGRGLQLLFYSVGIGQISSEVPQNLSASRPQDRQFILSSKKLLLSDSGFYLCASNSGTGHYVGYTFGSGTRLTVV.

V and J are TRBV6-5 and TRBJ2-7; no firm D call. The CDR3 covers 11 residues. CDR1 and CDR2 from the germline V gene are MNHEY and SVGAGI. V was trimmed by 7 bases and J by 5 bases, leaving 9 bases between them. CDR3 DNA sequence: TGTGCCAGCACCTTCGGAGACGAGCAGTACTTC. Translated, it gives CASTFGDEQYF.